The 24 T cell receptor beta chains presented below share a single source sample, sequenced in a study of blood T cells in healthy people across ages (dated by TCRdb to between 2014 and 2017). Library generation was performed with 5' RACE. The sample was run on an Illumina HiSeq 2500. The second PCR ran for about 7 to 11 cycles and used a J-beta primer mix along with a sample-barcoded 5' primer. TCRdb itself trimmed the public reads at Q25 with fastp, ran MiXCR and retained productive beta chains. Every CDR3 protein is listed once, alongside the most common genes and DNA of its rows. The sample yields some 320,000 distinct CDR3 sequences; around 29% were counted once. The ten most abundant clones make up around 30% of the sample. The sequencing sample was made of blood. These receptors came from a woman aged 65 to 85 in good health.

This chain uses TRBV7-2 with TRBJ2-2, with 10 bases identical to TRBD1. Germline-derived CDR1 and CDR2 are SGHTA and FQGNSA. The CDR3 consists of 18 residues. The junction had 14 bases not matched to a gene; V was cut back by 5 bases and J by 5 bases. The CDR3 protein is CASSISGTGEGGTGELFF. CDR3 DNA sequence: TGTGCCAGCAGCATTTCCGGGACAGGGGAAGGAGGAACCGGGGAGCTGTTTTTT. Full variable domain (missing parts from reference TRBV7-2 and TRBJ2-2): GAGVSQSPSNKVTEKGKDVELRCDPISGHTALYWYRQSLGQGLEFLIYFQGNSAPDKSGLPSDRFSAERTGGSVSTLTIQRTQQEDSAVYLCASSISGTGEGGTGELFFGEGSRLTVL.

The rearrangement links TRBV4-2 to TRBJ2-1; 12 bases map to TRBD2. Germline values: CDR1 LGHNA, CDR2 YNFKEQ. Unmatched junction bases numbered 12, after V lost 4 bases and J lost 8 bases. The CDR3 totals 17 residues. CDR3 sequence (DNA): TGTGCCAGCAGCCCCGGGACTAGCGGGTTCTCCTGGGATGAGCAGTTCTTC. Translated, it gives CASSPGTSGFSWDEQFF.

The CDR3 DNA follows: TGTGCCAGCAGCTTAGTTGACTCACTCCCCACAGATACGCAGTATTTT. The encoded protein is CASSLVDSLPTDTQYF. V and J are TRBV7-8 and TRBJ2-3, with no clear D. Trimming cost V 1 base and J 2 bases, with 13 bases left between them. The CDR3 loop spans 16 amino acids. Germline loops: CDR1 SGHVS, CDR2 FQNEAQ.

Concerning this clonotype itself: A much more abundant neighbour one base away suggests this may be a read error. Because it lacks the conserved phenylalanine or tryptophan at the end, this CDR3 is likely a read error. The chain carries TRBV12-3 or TRBV12-4 and TRBJ2-7; 7 positions match TRBD1. The CDR3 loop spans 15 amino acids. The junction had 7 bases not matched to a gene; V was cut back by 5 bases and J by 0 bases. The CDR3 coding sequence is TGTGCCAGCAGTCCGGACAGGCTGAGCTCCTACGAGCAGTACTCC. As protein: CASSPDRLSSYEQYS.

The chain links TRBV9 to TRBJ1-6, with TRBD1 identical over 9 bases. Germline lookup yields CDR1 SGDLS and CDR2 YYNGEE. J lost 9 bases, V lost 4 bases, and 5 bases had no gene match. The CDR3 extends over 14 amino acids. The chain's CDR3 is CASSTRQGGSPLHF. CDR3 bases: TGTGCCAGCAGCACCCGACAGGGGGGTTCACCCCTCCACTTT.

The chain combines TRBV29-1 with TRBJ2-4; no firm D call. The CDR3 extends over 11 amino acids. V was shortened by 0 bases and J by 12 bases, with 9 bases between the two germline ends. The germline CDR1 and CDR2 sequences are SQVTM and ANQGSEA. The CDR3 sequence is CSVEDKSSQYF. Here the CDR3 DNA reads TGCAGCGTTGAAGACAAGTCCTCTCAGTACTTC.

This clonotype appeared a few times. The gene calls are TRBV28 and TRBJ1-2, with a possible D match to TRBD1 (5 bases). The CDR3 covers 12 residues. Germline V gene sequence: CDR1 MDHEN, CDR2 SYDVKM. Trimming left V 7 bases short and J 4 bases short, with 10 bases between. CDR3 sequence (DNA): TGTGCCAGCAAAACAGGTACCTATGGCTACACCTTC. Translated: CASKTGTYGYTF.

This clonotype came up a few times. The chain is built from TRBV9 and TRBJ1-2; 9 bases map to TRBD1. Germline V gene lookup returns CDR1 SGDLS and CDR2 YYNGEE. This CDR3 has 15 residues. V trimming: 0 bases; J trimming: 4 bases; junction bases outside the gene matches: 4. The CDR3 DNA sequence: TGTGCCAGCAGCGTAGCTACAGGGGGCATCTATGGCTACACCTTC. Translated, it gives CASSVATGGIYGYTF.

This clonotype was picked up a small number of times. The chain carries TRBV12-3 or TRBV12-4 and TRBJ2-1; tentative D call: TRBD1 (5 bases). Trimming removed 2 bases at V and 9 bases at J, with 14 bases between. The CDR3 extends over 14 amino acids. DNA of the CDR3: TGTGCCAGCAGTTTAATTATGGGTCAGGGTGAGCAGTTCTTC. Amino acids: CASSLIMGQGEQFF.

The V call is TRBV29-1, the J call TRBJ2-1; a weak D match, TRBD2 (6 bases). The V end was cut by 6 bases, the J end by 10 bases, with 13 bases between. The germline gives CDR1 SQVTM, CDR2 ANQGSEA. The CDR3 spans 11 residues. This CDR3 is CSVTPGGEQFF. Written as DNA, the CDR3 is TGCAGCGTCACCCCCGGGGGAGAGCAGTTCTTC.

This clonotype has only a few counts. The V and J genes are TRBV28 and TRBJ2-1; D may correspond to TRBD1 or TRBD2 (5 bases each). Trimming removed 7 bases at V and 3 bases at J, with 16 bases between. CDR1 is MDHEN and CDR2 is SYDVKM in the germline V gene. This CDR3 is built from 15 residues. CDR3 in amino acids: CASKGTFAHYNEQFF. The DNA for the CDR3 is TGTGCCAGCAAAGGGACCTTCGCACACTACAATGAGCAGTTCTTC.

Only a few counts were recorded for this clonotype. The V and J genes are TRBV6-2 or TRBV6-3 and TRBJ1-1, with a tentative D call TRBD1 (5 bases). V was shortened by 5 bases and J by 4 bases, with 14 bases between the two germline ends. This CDR3 comprises 14 residues. The germline gives CDR1 MNHEY, CDR2 SVGEGT. CDR3 region: CASSVQVLGTEAFF. The CDR3 coding sequence is TGTGCCAGCAGTGTACAGGTTTTGGGCACTGAAGCTTTCTTT.

In this sample, this clonotype turned up a few times. The genes are TRBV9 and TRBJ2-1; TRBD2 matches at 10 bases. V was pared by 1 base and J by 6 bases, with 4 bases of the junction left unmatched. This CDR3 contains 15 residues. Germline CDR1 is SGDLS and CDR2 is YYNGEE. CDR3 in amino acids: CASSVLAGEPNEQFF. Written as DNA, the CDR3 is TGTGCCAGCAGCGTACTAGCGGGAGAACCCAATGAGCAGTTCTTC.

The V call is TRBV5-6, the J call TRBJ2-7; D is unresolved. Germline assignment: CDR1 SGHDT and CDR2 YYEEEE. This CDR3 has 12 amino acids. Between the trimmed V and J ends, which lost 4 bases and 2 bases, there was a span of 7 bases. The CDR3 spells CASSVQAYEQYF. CDR3 nucleotides: TGTGCCAGCAGCGTACAAGCCTACGAGCAGTACTTC.

V usage is TRBV7-2 and J usage is TRBJ1-5; 9 nucleotides line up with TRBD1. CDR3 length: 13 amino acids. Trimming cost V 5 bases and J 8 bases; bases outside gene matches: 4. The germline CDR1 and CDR2 sequences are SGHTA and FQGNSA. CDR3 nucleotide sequence: TGTGCCAGCAGCAGACAGGGGGGGGAGCCCCAGCATTTT. Amino acid sequence: CASSRQGGEPQHF.

The rearrangement joins TRBV11-2 to TRBJ1-4; D is unclear. The CDR3 has 14 amino acids. Germline CDR1 SGHAT, CDR2 FQNNGV. V was trimmed by 5 bases and J by 9 bases, leaving 16 bases between them. The CDR3 region has the DNA TGTGCCAGCAGCCGAAGCCGGACGGCTCAAAAACTGTTTTTT. Translated: CASSRSRTAQKLFF.

The chain employs TRBV7-8 and TRBJ1-2; D possibly corresponds to TRBD1 (6 bases). Trimming stripped 0 bases from V and 4 bases from J, with 15 bases between. Per the germline V gene, CDR1 is SGHVS and CDR2 is FQNEAQ. The CDR3 sequence is 16 residues long. The CDR3 bases are TGTGCCAGCAGCTTAGCCCAATTTGGGGGCGGCTATGGCTACACCTTC. Amino acid sequence: CASSLAQFGGGYGYTF.

This clonotype was observed a handful of times. The chain uses TRBV12-3 or TRBV12-4 and TRBJ2-5; TRBD2 agrees at 7 bases. The J call is doubtful: the DNA matches TRBJ2-7 better. This CDR3 is built from 15 residues. CDR3 region: CASSTPEIAGYEQYF. CDR3 in DNA: TGTGCCAGCAGTACCCCCGAAATAGCGGGCTACGAGCAGTACTTC.

This clonotype was detected only a few times. The V gene is TRBV7-2, the J gene TRBJ2-1; 11 nucleotides line up with TRBD2. The CDR3 is 16 amino acids. Germline V gives CDR1 SGHTA, CDR2 FQGNSA. Unmatched junction bases numbered 6, after V lost 4 bases and J lost 4 bases. The CDR3 DNA follows: TGTGCCAGCAGCTCTCCGGGACTAGCGGTTTACAATGAGCAGTTCTTC. Residues: CASSSPGLAVYNEQFF. Full variable domain (rest looked up from reference TRBV7-2 and TRBJ2-1): GAGVSQSPSNKVTEKGKDVELRCDPISGHTALYWYRQSLGQGLEFLIYFQGNSAPDKSGLPSDRFSAERTGGSVSTLTIQRTQQEDSAVYLCASSSPGLAVYNEQFFGPGTRLTVL.

The V and J genes are TRBV28 and TRBJ2-1; D possibly uses TRBD1 or TRBD2 (6 bases each). V lost 4 bases, J lost 2 bases, and 15 bases lay in between. The CDR3 extends over 16 amino acids. Germline V gives CDR1 MDHEN, CDR2 SYDVKM. CDR3 residues: CASSSLGAGTYNEQFF. The DNA of the CDR3 is TGTGCCAGCAGTTCTTTGGGGGCGGGGACCTACAATGAGCAGTTCTTC. Using reference TRBV28 and TRBJ2-1 for the parts outside the CDR3, the full variable domain is DVKVTQSSRYLVKRTGEKVFLECVQDMDHENMFWYRQDPGLGLRLIYFSYDVKMKEKGDIPEGYSVSREKKERFSLILESASTNQTSMYLCASSSLGAGTYNEQFFGPGTRLTVL.

This clonotype was detected a few times. The genes are TRBV7-6 and TRBJ2-1; the match to TRBD2 covers 9 bases. There are 17 residues in the CDR3. Germline CDR1 and CDR2: SGHVS and FNYEAQ. Trimming at V came to 1 base and at J to 6 bases, leaving 10 bases not matched to a gene. CDR3 in DNA: TGTGCCAGCAGCTTAGGCCCCCGCGGGAGGGTGTTCAATGAGCAGTTCTTC. Its translation is CASSLGPRGRVFNEQFF. Using reference TRBV7-6 and TRBJ2-1 for the parts outside the CDR3, the full variable domain is GAGVSQSPRYKVTKRGQDVALRCDPISGHVSLYWYRQALGQGPEFLTYFNYEAQQDKSGLPNDRFSAERPEGSISTLTIQRTEQRDSAMYRCASSLGPRGRVFNEQFFGPGTRLTVL.

The rearrangement links TRBV9 to TRBJ1-6, with 7 bases matching TRBD1. The germline CDR1 and CDR2 sequences are SGDLS and YYNGEE. Germline trimming cut 4 bases from V and 7 bases from J; bases unmatched to any gene: 8. CDR3 length: 15 amino acids. In DNA, the CDR3 is TGTGCCAGCAGCCCCCGGGACAGAGAAAATTCACCCCTCCACTTT. Translation gives CASSPRDRENSPLHF.

This clonotype was seen repeatedly, ten times or more. At one boundary the junction diverges from the germline segment, which might be a read error. The chain combines TRBV27 with TRBJ2-1; D may be TRBD1 (6 bases). The CDR3 is 15 residues long. Germline lookup yields CDR1 MNHEY and CDR2 SMNVEV (reference sequence). CDR3 in DNA: TGCGCCAGCAGCCCCCAGGGGAAATCCTACAATGAGCAGTTCTTC. This translates into CASSPQGKSYNEQFF.

This clonotype was observed at least ten times. The rearrangement joins TRBV14 to TRBJ2-3; D uncertain. Germline CDR1 reads SGHDN; CDR2 reads FVKESK. With 0 bases removed from V and 4 bases from J, the gap between germline ends came to 5 bases. The CDR3 has 13 amino acids. CDR3 bases: TGTGCCAGCAGCCAAGATATGGCAGATACGCAGTATTTT. Its translation: CASSQDMADTQYF.